This T cell receptor beta chain was captured in a study of blood T cell repertoires in COVID-19. Study context: The origin of the acute and convalescent COVID-19 samples was the United States, Italy and Spain. The analysed material was cDNA or gDNA that came from T cells, B-cell-depleted T cells, or PBMCs.

In the original analysis: Nucleated cell number was recorded as an estimate derived from reference gene primer amplification. Measured with immunoSEQ multiplex PCR; TCRdb has only the in-frame clones, and not every one. V and J calls plus clone size are reproduced from that table; the DNA served to infer D and trimming. The sample contains around 100,000 clones, approximately 84% of which appear only once. CDR1 is KGHSH and CDR2 is LQKENI in the germline V gene. The CDR3 has 16 residues. The V and J ends lost 0 bases and 0 bases, in that order; junction bases with no gene match: 3. The receptor was isolated from a woman aged 40-49 years with acute or convalescent COVID-19. The chain combines TRBV18 with TRBJ2-7, with TRBD2 identical over 9 bases. Sequencing was carried out using peripheral blood. CDR3 nucleotides: TGTGCCAGCTCACCACCCTCTAGCGGGGTCTCCTACGAGCAGTACTTC. This codes for CASSPPSSGVSYEQYF.